This T cell receptor (beta chain) is drawn from a study of CD8 T cells in ankylosing spondylitis. As concerns this clonotype: Antigen unknown.

Germline V gives CDR1 MRHNA, CDR2 SNTAGT. The CDR3 is 16 amino acids. Trimming took off 0 bases at V and 4 bases at J, with 13 bases between the two ends. Study-wide results and caveats: Ankylosing spondylitis blood seemed to carry a telltale TCR beta motif made of roughly eight highly homologous variants. CD8+ disease-linked clones were present at relatively low frequencies in blood. Reportedly, significant enrichment of disease-linked clones occurred in matched ankylosing spondylitis synovial fluid.

The TCR beta libraries were generated through quantitative 5'-RACE incorporating molecular barcodes. Each CDR3 protein gets one entry after TCRdb re-called the 5' RACE reads with MiXCR. The top ten clones hold 4.3% of a sample with some 180,000 distinct CDR3 sequences, 15% to 20% of them seen once. Material for sequencing was blood, either unsorted or a sorted T cell fraction (not recorded which). The chain employs TRBV6-4 and TRBJ2-1; D gene unclear. The clonotype comes from a male donor between 5 and 35 years old with ankylosing spondylitis or in good health (not recorded which). For the CDR3, the DNA is TGTGCCAGCAGTGACTCGAAAGCGTACTCTTACAATGAGCAGTTCTTC. Translated: CASSDSKAYSYNEQFF.